The 20 T cell receptor beta chains below were found in one sample sequenced in a study of T-cell memory formation after mild COVID-19. TCRdb itself ran the 5' RACE reads through MiXCR, one entry per CDR3 protein. Of more than 400,000 distinct CDR3 sequences in the sample, 15% to 20% were seen once. Material for sequencing was PBMCs or a T cell subset sorted from them (not recorded which). All receptors come from an adult woman who had mild COVID-19 (a few samples of this study predate the infection). Cell type and time point are not known.

The chain combines TRBV20-1 with TRBJ2-7, with 11 bases that match TRBD2. CDR1 is DFQATT and CDR2 is SNEGSKA in the germline V gene (reference sequence). This CDR3 region has 14 residues. Trimming removed 1 base from V and 6 bases from J; junction bases left unmatched: 5. In DNA, the CDR3 is TGCAGTGCTAGAGGGGCTAGCGGGAGGAGCGAGCAGTACTTC. It yields the protein CSARGASGRSEQYF.

The sample holds a few counts of this clonotype. V usage is TRBV7-9 and J usage is TRBJ2-7; either TRBD1 or TRBD2 may fit D (5 bases each). This CDR3 has 15 amino acids. Between the trimmed V and J ends, which lost 5 bases and 0 bases, there was a span of 14 bases. Germline V gene data show CDR1 as SEHNR and CDR2 as FQNEAQ (reference sequence). The CDR3 protein is CASSQLRGSSYEQYF. The CDR3 DNA sequence: TGTGCCAGCAGCCAATTGAGGGGAAGCTCCTACGAGCAGTACTTC.

This clonotype was picked up a small number of times. The chain carries TRBV5-1 and TRBJ1-2; 8 bases agree with TRBD1. This CDR3 region has 14 residues. V trimming: 4 bases; J trimming: 3 bases; junction bases outside the gene matches: 5. The germline CDR1 and CDR2 sequences are SGHRS and YFSETQ. The CDR3 nucleotides are TGCGCCAGCAGCATGGACAGGGCTGACTATGGCTACACCTTC. Protein product: CASSMDRADYGYTF.

The V call is TRBV11-2, the J call TRBJ2-7; 8 nucleotides match TRBD1. Unmatched junction bases numbered 14, after V lost 5 bases and J lost 5 bases. Germline loops: CDR1 SGHAT, CDR2 FQNNGV. The length of the CDR3 is 16 residues. Written as DNA, the CDR3 is TGTGCCAGCAGCCGATATCCACCCGGGACAGGAAACGAGCAGTACTTC. It translates to CASSRYPPGTGNEQYF.

About this clonotype: Relative to the germline gene, one junction end is altered; a read error may explain this. The chain joins TRBV7-7 to TRBJ2-1; D call uncertain. CDR3 length: 15 residues. CDR1 and CDR2 (germline): SSHAT, FNYEAQ (reference sequence). In nucleotides, the CDR3 is TGTGCTAGCAGCTTAGTTGTCGTATCCTACAATGAGCAGTTCTTC. Encoded protein: CASSLVVVSYNEQFF. The full variable domain, its missing parts supplied by reference TRBV7-7 and TRBJ2-1, is GAGVSQSPRYKVTKRGQDVTLRCDPISSHATLYWYQQALGQGPEFLTYFNYEAQPDKSGLPSDRFSAERPEGSISTLTIQRTEQRDSAMYRCASSLVVVSYNEQFFGPGTRLTVL.

This clonotype occurred many times. V gene TRBV7-2 combines with J gene TRBJ2-7; unclear D gene. The CDR3 length is 11 residues. CDR1 and CDR2 from the germline V gene are SGHTA and FQGNSA. V was shortened by 4 bases and J by 4 bases, with 5 bases between the two germline ends. CDR3 amino acids: CASSSTYEQYF. The CDR3 DNA reads TGTGCCAGCAGCTCCACTTACGAGCAGTACTTC.

Only a few counts were recorded for this clonotype. The chain couples TRBV5-1 to TRBJ2-1, with D uncertain. The CDR3 sequence is 15 residues long. Germline CDR1 and CDR2: SGHRS and YFSETQ. The V gene lost 0 bases and the J gene lost 7 bases, with 14 bases spanning the gap. The CDR3 DNA reads TGCGCCAGCAGCTTGGAAACGGGTAGTTGGAATGAGCAGTTCTTC. Protein sequence: CASSLETGSWNEQFF. Full variable domain (remainder filled in from reference TRBV5-1 and TRBJ2-1): KAGVTQTPRYLIKTRGQQVTLSCSPISGHRSVSWYQQTPGQGLQFLFEYFSETQRNKGNFPGRFSGRQFSNSRSEMNVSTLELGDSALYLCASSLETGSWNEQFFGPGTRLTVL.

This chain links TRBV6-9 with TRBJ1-1; a possible D gene is TRBD1 (5 bases). The length of the CDR3 is 14 residues. Trimming shortened V by 8 bases and J by 2 bases, and 15 bases separated the two germline ends. Looked up from germline, CDR1 is MNHGY and CDR2 is SVAAGI. The CDR3 sequence: CASSIFRTNTEAFF. For the CDR3, the DNA is TGTGCCAGCTCAATATTCAGGACAAACACTGAAGCTTTCTTT.

This clonotype has only a few counts. The V call is TRBV9, the J call TRBJ2-5; TRBD1 is a possible D gene (6 bases). The CDR3 has 16 residues. V was trimmed by 4 bases and J by 5 bases, leaving 21 bases between them. Germline assignment: CDR1 SGDLS and CDR2 YYNGEE. The CDR3 spells CASSTHLGGLRETQYF. DNA for the CDR3: TGTGCCAGCAGCACACACCTAGGGGGTTTGCGTGAGACCCAGTACTTC.

The rearrangement links TRBV18 to TRBJ1-5, with D unclear. V shed 1 base and J shed 2 bases, with 12 bases lying between them. Per the germline V gene, CDR1 is KGHSH and CDR2 is LQKENI. The CDR3 sequence is 16 residues long. The DNA of the CDR3 is TGTGCCAGCTCACCACTGAGGGAATGGGGCAATCAGCCCCAGCATTTT. Translated: CASSPLREWGNQPQHF.

This chain joins TRBV18 and TRBJ2-2; D is unclear. The CDR3 has 16 residues. V lost 0 bases and J 1 base, leaving 9 bases between the germline ends. Per germline, CDR1 KGHSH and CDR2 LQKENI. The CDR3 loop reads CASSPPSRENTGELFF. In DNA, the CDR3 is TGTGCCAGCTCACCACCGTCAAGGGAGAACACCGGGGAGCTGTTTTTT.

The V gene is TRBV25-1, the J gene TRBJ2-4, with 9 bases matching TRBD1. The V segment lost 4 bases and the J segment 1 base; nucleotides outside the gene matches: 14. The CDR3 has 19 amino acids. Looked up from germline, CDR1 is MGHDK and CDR2 is SYGVNS. As DNA, the CDR3 is TGTGCCAGCAGTGCCAGTCCCGGGACAGGGAGAGGGGCCAAAAACATTCAGTACTTC. Translating it yields CASSASPGTGRGAKNIQYF.

This clonotype has just a few counts. This chain connects TRBV2 to TRBJ1-2, with 10 bases lining up with TRBD1. CDR3 size: 14 residues. V shed 3 bases and J 10 bases; nucleotides not matched to a gene: 8. Germline CDR1 reads SNHLY; CDR2 reads FYNNEI. This chain's CDR3 is CASSDLDRGLIYTF. CDR3 in DNA: TGTGCCAGCAGTGATTTAGACAGGGGGCTAATCTACACCTTC.

The chain employs TRBV5-5 and TRBJ2-6; tentative D call: TRBD1 (6 bases). CDR1 SGHKS and CDR2 YYEKEE come from the germline V gene (reference sequence). V was pared by 5 bases and J by 0 bases, with 15 bases between. The CDR3 has 17 amino acids. CDR3 DNA sequence: TGTGCCAGCAGTTACGGACAGCTAATCTCTGGGGCCAACGTCCTGACTTTC. Protein sequence: CASSYGQLISGANVLTF.

The sample holds a few counts of this clonotype. This chain uses TRBV12-3 or TRBV12-4 with TRBJ1-1; weak D call: TRBD1 (5 bases). V shed 4 bases and J shed 3 bases, with 18 bases lying between them. This CDR3 is 16 amino acids long. Here the CDR3 reads CASSSAVPAGYTEAFF. CDR3 in DNA: TGTGCCAGCAGTTCCGCGGTTCCAGCAGGGTACACTGAAGCTTTCTTT.

This clonotype appeared a few times. The chain recombines TRBV2 with TRBJ2-3; possibly TRBD1 for D (6 bases). Between the trimmed V and J ends, which lost 5 bases and 6 bases, there was a span of 15 bases. CDR1 and CDR2 (germline): SNHLY, FYNNEI. The CDR3 is 14 amino acids. CDR3 sequence (DNA): TGTGCCAGCAGTCAGATAGGAAGGGGGGATACGCAGTATTTT. Its protein product is CASSQIGRGDTQYF.

This clonotype has a handful of counts. J is TRBJ2-1 and V is TRBV20-1; 7 positions agree with TRBD2. Germline loops: CDR1 DFQATT, CDR2 SNEGSKA (reference sequence). The CDR3 is made up of 13 amino acids. Germline trimming cut 5 bases from V and 12 bases from J; bases unmatched to any gene: 13. CDR3 nucleotide sequence: TGCAGTGCTCCCGGGACTACCTCCAATCGGCAGTTCTTC. Its translation: CSAPGTTSNRQFF.

The chain uses TRBV6-1 and TRBJ1-2; D is uncertain. The CDR3 is 12 residues long. Germline CDR1 is MNHNS and CDR2 is SASEGT. Trimming removed 6 bases at V and 3 bases at J, with 8 bases between. The CDR3 sequence: CASSSGHYGYTF. The CDR3 DNA reads TGTGCCAGCAGCTCCGGGCACTATGGCTACACCTTC.

This clonotype has a handful of counts. The V and J genes are TRBV6-5 and TRBJ1-4; no definite D call. CDR1 and CDR2 from the germline V gene are MNHEY and SVGAGI. CDR3 length: 14 amino acids. Trimming took off 0 bases at V and 5 bases at J, with 7 bases between the two ends. DNA of the CDR3: TGTGCCAGCAGTTACTCCCTCCCGAATGAAAAACTGTTTTTT. Its translation: CASSYSLPNEKLFF.

This clonotype came up a few times. The rearrangement links TRBV2 to TRBJ2-3; tentative D call: TRBD1 (5 bases). The germline CDR1 and CDR2 sequences are SNHLY and FYNNEI. This CDR3 has 13 amino acids. Trimming shortened V by 3 bases and J by 1 base, and 5 bases separated the two germline ends. CDR3 nucleotide sequence: TGTGCCAGCAGTGACAGGGGCACAGATACGCAGTATTTT. The encoded protein is CASSDRGTDTQYF.